The 26 T cell receptor beta chains given below trace back to one sample, sequenced in a study of response to subunit inactivated influenza vaccine. TCRdb recomputed calls from the RT-PCR reads with MiXCR, one row per CDR3 protein. The table records roughly 650,000 distinct CDR3 sequences, 12% to 15% of them present only once. The sample was PBMCs from blood, taken approximately 15 days before vaccination. These receptors all stem from a man aged 50-59 years who received an inactivated influenza vaccine.

The rearrangement links TRBV5-6 to TRBJ2-7; TRBD1 matches at 7 bases. Germline V gene lookup returns CDR1 SGHDT and CDR2 YYEEEE. The CDR3 spans 15 residues. After removal of 2 bases from V and 4 bases from J, the junction contained 9 bases not matched to a gene. The CDR3 sequence is CASSFLRDRIYEQYF. CDR3 in DNA: TGTGCCAGCAGCTTCCTCCGGGACAGAATATACGAGCAGTACTTC.

The chain employs TRBV4-3 and TRBJ1-2, with D possibly being TRBD1 (5 bases). The CDR3 loop spans 16 amino acids. Deletions cut 0 bases from V and 8 bases from J, with 19 bases between. Germline V gene data show CDR1 as LGHNA and CDR2 as YSLEER. The CDR3 reads CASSQEKIGDPRGYTF. As DNA, the CDR3 is TGCGCCAGCAGCCAAGAGAAAATAGGGGATCCGAGGGGCTACACCTTC.

The gene calls are TRBV7-2 and TRBJ2-3; no reliable D call. This CDR3 comprises 15 residues. From germline, CDR1 is SGHTA and CDR2 FQGNSA. V was clipped by 5 bases and J by 4 bases, with 16 bases between them. CDR3 bases: TGTGCCAGCAGCCCACCCAGTATTGGGGCAGATACGCAGTATTTT. It is translated as CASSPPSIGADTQYF.

This clonotype appeared a few times. J is TRBJ1-5 and V is TRBV9, with D perhaps matching TRBD1 (6 bases). The V gene's germline CDR1 is SGDLS and CDR2 YYNGEE. CDR3 size: 14 residues. Trimming cost V 4 bases and J 3 bases, with 11 bases left between them. The CDR3 region is CASSPSGANQPQHF. As DNA, the CDR3 is TGTGCCAGCAGCCCCTCGGGGGCCAATCAGCCCCAGCATTTT.

This sequence joins TRBV27 and TRBJ2-2; 9 nucleotides match TRBD1. The V and J ends lost 6 bases and 4 bases, in that order; junction bases with no gene match: 3. Germline lookup yields CDR1 MNHEY and CDR2 SMNVEV (reference sequence). The CDR3 extends over 14 amino acids. The CDR3 DNA is TGTGCCAGCAGATGGACAGGGGCCACCGGGGAGCTGTTTTTT. Residues: CASRWTGATGELFF.

This clonotype was observed many times. J is TRBJ1-5 and V is TRBV29-1; D not resolved. V was shortened by 4 bases and J by 5 bases, with 12 bases between the two germline ends. This CDR3 contains 13 residues. Germline loops: CDR1 SQVTM, CDR2 ANQGSEA. CDR3 sequence: CSVGDGTHQPQHF. The DNA for the CDR3 is TGCAGCGTTGGCGACGGAACCCATCAGCCCCAGCATTTT. Using reference TRBV29-1 and TRBJ1-5 for the parts outside the CDR3, the full variable domain is SAVISQKPSRDICQRGTSLTIQCQVDSQVTMMFWYRQQPGQSLTLIATANQGSEATYESGFVIDKFPISRPNLTFSTLTVSNMSPEDSSIYLCSVGDGTHQPQHFGDGTRLSIL.

The chain has TRBV5-5 and TRBJ1-1; D is possibly TRBD1 (5 bases). Trimming shortened V by 2 bases and J by 1 base, and 9 bases separated the two germline ends. Germline V gene sequence: CDR1 SGHKS, CDR2 YYEKEE (reference sequence). The length of the CDR3 is 14 residues. This chain's CDR3 is CASSLNRPNTEAFF. CDR3 sequence (DNA): TGTGCCAGCAGCTTAAACAGGCCGAACACTGAAGCTTTCTTT.

The chain uses TRBV5-1 and TRBJ2-7; no reliable D call. This CDR3 has 15 residues. Germline V gives CDR1 SGHRS, CDR2 YFSETQ. V lost 2 bases and J 0 bases, leaving 12 bases between the germline ends. For the CDR3, the DNA is TGCGCCAGCAGCTTAGCAGTGACGAACTCCTACGAGCAGTACTTC. Protein product: CASSLAVTNSYEQYF. Together with reference TRBV5-1 and TRBJ2-7, the CDR3 gives the full variable domain: KAGVTQTPRYLIKTRGQQVTLSCSPISGHRSVSWYQQTPGQGLQFLFEYFSETQRNKGNFPGRFSGRQFSNSRSEMNVSTLELGDSALYLCASSLAVTNSYEQYFGPGTRLTVT.

This clonotype occurred many times. The chain carries TRBV12-3 or TRBV12-4 and TRBJ2-7; 10 nucleotides line up with TRBD2. This CDR3 comprises 15 residues. Trimming at V came to 1 base and at J to 5 bases, leaving 5 bases not matched to a gene. The CDR3 reads CASSLGLAGADEQYF. The CDR3 region has the DNA TGTGCCAGCAGTTTAGGGCTAGCGGGAGCGGACGAGCAGTACTTC.

The J gene is TRBJ1-2, the V gene TRBV12-3 or TRBV12-4; D is undetermined. This CDR3 is 12 amino acids long. V lost 4 bases to trimming and J lost 5 bases, with 8 bases between them. CDR3 protein: CASSSADYGYTF. For the CDR3, the DNA is TGTGCCAGCAGTTCGGCGGATTATGGCTACACCTTC.

V gene TRBV19 combines with J gene TRBJ2-7; 15 bases are a match to TRBD2. The V gene end was trimmed by 5 bases and the J gene end by 6 bases; junction bases not matched to a gene: 14. Germline CDR1 reads LNHDA; CDR2 reads SQIVND (reference sequence). The CDR3 spans 18 residues. CDR3 nucleotide sequence: TGTGCCAGTAGTCAACGGACTGGACTAGCGGGAGGGCCAAGCGAGCAGTACTTC. Amino acids: CASSQRTGLAGGPSEQYF.

In this sample, this clonotype turned up a few times. The CDR3 is CASSPIYKFGELFF. Here the CDR3 DNA reads TGTGCCAGCAGCCCGATCTACAAATTCGGGGAGCTGTTTTTT. The rearrangement uses TRBV6-1 and TRBJ2-2; no firm D call. This CDR3 has 14 amino acids. Trimming removed 6 bases from V and 7 bases from J, with 15 bases in between. Per germline, CDR1 MNHNS and CDR2 SASEGT.

The sample holds a few counts of this clonotype. The CDR3 DNA reads TGTGCCAGCAGTTTGGGGCACGGATGGGGCGCAGATACGCAGTATTTT. Its protein product is CASSLGHGWGADTQYF. This chain connects TRBV28 to TRBJ2-3; D possibly corresponds to TRBD1 (5 bases). With 3 bases removed from V and 4 bases from J, the gap between germline ends came to 17 bases. Per germline, CDR1 MDHEN and CDR2 SYDVKM. This CDR3 has 16 amino acids.

This rearrangement joins TRBV4-2 to TRBJ2-3; the D gene could be TRBD1 or TRBD2 (5 bases each). CDR3 length equals 14 residues. Germline CDR1 is LGHNA and CDR2 is YNFKEQ. Trimming left V 0 bases short and J 4 bases short, with 8 bases between. CDR3 sequence: CASSQDPGPDTQYF. In nucleotides, the CDR3 is TGTGCCAGCAGCCAAGACCCGGGGCCAGATACGCAGTATTTT.

A note on this clonotype: Germline and junction disagree at one end, which may indicate a read error. The chain links TRBV3-1 to TRBJ1-6; 7 nucleotides line up with TRBD1. The germline V gene has CDR1 LGHDT and CDR2 YNNKEL (reference sequence). This CDR3 is 13 amino acids long. The CDR3 is CASTQGGLTPLHF. Written as DNA, the CDR3 is TGTGCCAGCACCCAAGGGGGCTTGACACCCCTCCACTTT.

Many counts were recorded for this clonotype. This rearrangement joins TRBV7-2 to TRBJ2-7; D not resolved. Germline lookup yields CDR1 SGHTA and CDR2 FQGNSA. There are 12 residues in the CDR3. V shed 4 bases and J shed 4 bases, with 8 bases lying between them. The chain's CDR3 is CASSSFGYEQYF. The CDR3 coding sequence is TGTGCCAGCAGCTCCTTCGGATACGAGCAGTACTTC.

This chain uses TRBV29-1 with TRBJ2-1; 8 nucleotides agree with TRBD2. The J segment lost 6 bases and the V segment lost 4 bases, leaving 2 bases of the junction unmatched. Germline values: CDR1 SQVTM, CDR2 ANQGSEA. The CDR3 is 12 residues long. This chain's CDR3 is CSVGREANEQFF. CDR3 DNA sequence: TGCAGCGTTGGGCGGGAGGCCAATGAGCAGTTCTTC.

The rearrangement uses TRBV29-1 and TRBJ2-3, with D tentatively TRBD2 (7 bases). The CDR3 totals 13 residues. Germline CDR1 and CDR2: SQVTM and ANQGSEA. The V end was cut by 7 bases, the J end by 6 bases, with 17 bases between. The chain's CDR3 is CSGGGGSGDTQYF. The CDR3 nucleotides are TGCAGCGGAGGGGGGGGGTCCGGGGATACGCAGTATTTT.

The rearrangement joins TRBV6-5 to TRBJ2-1, with TRBD2 matching over 11 bases. There are 17 residues in the CDR3. In germline, CDR1 is MNHEY, CDR2 SVGAGI. V lost 0 bases, J lost 4 bases, and 5 bases stayed unmatched. The CDR3 region is CASSYSTSGTSYNEQFF. CDR3 nucleotides: TGTGCCAGCAGTTACTCGACTAGCGGGACATCATACAATGAGCAGTTCTTC.

This chain joins TRBV6-1 and TRBJ1-2, with 7 bases matching TRBD1. Germline V gene lookup returns CDR1 MNHNS and CDR2 SASEGT. V lost 2 bases, J lost 4 bases, and 7 bases stayed unmatched. The CDR3 is 15 amino acids. In DNA form, the CDR3 reads TGTGCCAGCAGTGAAACCCGGACAGGAATCTATGGCTACACCTTC. Protein product: CASSETRTGIYGYTF.

This clonotype turned up a few times. V is TRBV3-1 and J is TRBJ2-2, with TRBD2 matching over 11 bases. This CDR3 region has 19 residues. With V trimmed by 4 bases and J by 4 bases, 14 bases remained unmatched. CDR1 is LGHDT, CDR2 YNNKEL, per germline (reference sequence). The CDR3 region has the DNA TGTGCCAGCAGCCCCCGGCGGTTTAGCGGGGGGGCCGTCACCGGGGAGCTGTTTTTT. Amino acid sequence: CASSPRRFSGGAVTGELFF. Filled out from reference TRBV3-1 and TRBJ2-2, the complete variable domain reads DTAVSQTPKYLVTQMGNDKSIKCEQNLGHDTMYWYKQDSKKFLKIMFSYNNKELIINETVPNRFSPKSPDKAHLNLHINSLELGDSAVYFCASSPRRFSGGAVTGELFFGEGSRLTVL.

This rearrangement joins TRBV4-1 to TRBJ1-2; TRBD1 is a possible D gene (6 bases). With 0 bases removed from V and 3 bases from J, the gap between germline ends came to 8 bases. Germline lookup yields CDR1 MGHRA and CDR2 YSYEKL. The CDR3 length is 14 residues. The chain's CDR3 is CASSQDGTYYGYTF. In DNA, the CDR3 is TGCGCCAGCAGCCAAGACGGGACATACTATGGCTACACCTTC.

The rearrangement joins TRBV24-1 to TRBJ2-7; maybe TRBD1 (6 bases). V dropped 7 bases and J dropped 5 bases, with 14 bases sitting between them. The CDR3 is 13 residues long. The germline gives CDR1 KGHDR, CDR2 SFDVKD. The CDR3, as DNA: TGTGCCACCAGCCACAGGGAAATCAACGAGCAGTACTTC. It is translated as CATSHREINEQYF.

This clonotype has more than one count but fewer than ten. V is TRBV4-3 and J is TRBJ1-5; D might be TRBD1 (5 bases). The V and J ends lost 8 bases and 0 bases respectively, with 17 bases between them. The CDR3 consists of 16 residues. Germline V gives CDR1 LGHNA, CDR2 YSLEER. The CDR3 protein is CASQSAGTSSNQPQHF. The CDR3 DNA follows: TGCGCCAGCCAATCGGCTGGGACGTCTAGCAATCAGCCCCAGCATTTT.

Ten or more counts support this clonotype. J is TRBJ2-1 and V is TRBV5-6, with TRBD1 matching 8 bases. Germline assignment: CDR1 SGHDT and CDR2 YYEEEE. The CDR3 has 13 amino acids. V was clipped by 4 bases and J by 6 bases; unmatched bases: 3. CDR3 nucleotides: TGTGCCAGCAGCAGGACAGGGTTCAATGAGCAGTTCTTC. This gives the protein CASSRTGFNEQFF.

The V call is TRBV15, the J call TRBJ2-7; 7 positions agree with TRBD1. Trimming cost V 2 bases and J 5 bases; bases outside gene matches: 9. Germline loops: CDR1 LNHNV, CDR2 YYDKDF (reference sequence). This CDR3 is 15 amino acids long. For the CDR3, the DNA is TGTGCCACCAGCAGATACGGGACAGTCGGGAACGAGCAGTACTTC. This gives the protein CATSRYGTVGNEQYF.